These T cell receptor beta chains were read from a single sample in a study of CD8+ T cells in alopecia areata. Some clones are missing from TCRdb's copy, which holds only in-frame ones; the method was immunoSEQ multiplex PCR. This sample has around 190,000 clones, with roughly 60% found just once. Sequences were derived from CD4+ T cells sorted from blood, sampled at week 24, from a patient treated with tofacitinib. These receptors all come from a human donor with alopecia areata. CDR3s include the opening cysteine and the closing phenylalanine or tryptophan. Fields, in order: CDR3 protein, CDR3 DNA, V gene, J gene, clone size, D gene. A D gene is named only where the DNA matches it firmly. Size is omitted from some rows. Given values are once, few, many or a class for expanded clones.

CASSQESTQYWMGYTF	TGCGCCAGCAGCCAAGAATCGACCCAGTACTGGATGGGCTACACCTTC	TRBV4-3	TRBJ1-2	.	.
CASSLTGTVSYEQYF	TGTGCCAGCAGCTTGACCGGGACAGTCTCCTACGAGCAGTACTTC	TRBV7-2	TRBJ2-7	.	TRBD1
CSAPISGELFF	TGCAGTGCTCCTATCTCCGGGGAGCTGTTTTTT	TRBV20-1	TRBJ2-2	.	.
CASSLRFKADEQFF	TGTGCCAGCAGCTTGAGGTTTAAGGCTGATGAGCAGTTCTTC	TRBV5-6	TRBJ2-1	.	.
CASSRVGYAEAFF	TGTGCCAGCAGCCGTGTCGGGTACGCTGAAGCTTTCTTT	TRBV7-2	TRBJ1-1	.	.
CASSETGDNTEAFF	TGTGCCAGCAGTGAGACAGGGGACAACACTGAAGCTTTCTTT	TRBV6-5	TRBJ1-1	few	TRBD1
CSADIQTKQYF	TGCAGCGCCGATATACAGACAAAGCAGTACTTC	TRBV29-1	TRBJ2-5	few	.
CSVPDIPNTGELFF	TGCAGCGTTCCGGACATTCCGAACACCGGGGAGCTGTTTTTT	TRBV29-1	TRBJ2-2	.	.
CASSTSEVGANVLTF	TGCGCCAGCAGCACGTCGGAGGTTGGGGCCAACGTCCTGACTTTC	TRBV5-1	TRBJ2-6	few	.
CASSHRQGASYEQYF	TGTGCCAGCAGCCACAGACAGGGAGCATCCTACGAGCAGTACTTC	TRBV6-5	TRBJ2-7	few	TRBD1
CASSTRQLVASYNEQFF	TGTGCCAGCAGCACAAGACAGTTAGTGGCATCTTACAATGAGCAGTTCTTC	TRBV5-6	TRBJ2-1	.	.
CASSARANYGYTF	TGTGCCAGCAGTGCCCGGGCTAACTATGGCTACACCTTC	TRBV27	TRBJ1-2	few	.
CASSSTGNSNQPQHF	TGTGCCAGCAGTTCGACAGGGAATAGCAATCAGCCCCAGCATTTT	TRBV27	TRBJ1-5	many	TRBD1
CASSLTAADYNEQFF	TGCGCCAGCAGCTTGACAGCGGCAGACTACAATGAGCAGTTCTTC	TRBV5-1	TRBJ2-1	.	.
CASSLGLAGIGETQYF	TGTGCCAGCAGCTTGGGACTAGCGGGGATCGGGGAGACCCAGTACTTC	TRBV7-3	TRBJ2-5	.	TRBD2
CASTNQGSWNTEAFF	TGTGCCAGCACCAATCAGGGGAGTTGGAACACTGAAGCTTTCTTT	TRBV2	TRBJ1-1	once	.
CASSQTRDRVTEAFF	TGCGCCAGCAGCCAAACCCGGGACAGGGTAACTGAAGCTTTCTTT	TRBV4-3	TRBJ1-1	.	TRBD1
CASSQALAKNIQYF	TGCGCCAGCAGCCAAGCACTAGCCAAAAACATTCAGTACTTC	TRBV4-1	TRBJ2-4	.	.
CASSLRDTPQSPLHF	TGCGCCAGCAGCTTACGGGACACACCTCAATCACCCCTCCACTTT	TRBV5-1	TRBJ1-6	.	.
CASSLPEAGGYTF	TGTGCCAGCAGCTTGCCGGAGGCCGGGGGCTACACCTTC	TRBV5-4	TRBJ1-2	.	.
CAIGAGSRSNIQYF	TGTGCCATTGGAGCGGGAAGTAGATCAAACATTCAGTACTTC	TRBV7-2	TRBJ2-4	few	TRBD2
CSVDQDRGTGELFF	TGCAGCGTTGATCAGGACAGGGGTACCGGGGAGCTGTTTTTT	TRBV29-1	TRBJ2-2	few	TRBD1
CASSYRGNSPLHF	TGTGCCAGCAGTTACAGGGGAAATTCACCCCTCCACTTT	TRBV6-5	TRBJ1-6	.	.
CASSYVPYNEQFF	TGTGCCAGCAGTTATGTCCCCTACAATGAGCAGTTCTTC	TRBV6-5	TRBJ2-1	.	.
CASRRTGRDQPQHF	TGTGCCAGCAGGAGGACAGGGAGGGATCAGCCCCAGCATTTT	TRBV2	TRBJ1-5	.	TRBD1
CASSPSAGETQYF	TGTGCCAGCTCACCAAGCGCGGGTGAGACCCAGTACTTC	TRBV18	TRBJ2-5	.	.
CASSQTSGGAWFF	TGTGCCAGCAGTCAGACTAGCGGGGGGGCGTGGTTCTTC	TRBV7-6	TRBJ2-1	.	TRBD2
CASSLEVGEQYF	TGTGCCAGCAGCTTAGAGGTTGGCGAGCAGTACTTC	TRBV7-9	TRBJ2-7	.	.
CASTDDRRSNQPQHF	TGTGCCAGCACTGACGACAGGCGGAGCAATCAGCCCCAGCATTTT	TRBV2	TRBJ1-5	.	.
CASSWGRDTQYF	TGTGCCAGCAGTTGGGGGCGAGATACGCAGTATTTT	TRBV25-1	TRBJ2-3	.	.
CASSLSTGVQETQYF	TGTGCCAGCAGCTTATCGACAGGGGTTCAAGAGACCCAGTACTTC	TRBV7-2	TRBJ2-5	.	TRBD1
CSVVNQGVETQYF	TGCAGCGTTGTTAATCAGGGTGTAGAGACCCAGTACTTC	TRBV29-1	TRBJ2-5	few	.
CASSERSSGFTDTQYF	TGTGCCAGCAGTGAACGGAGTAGCGGGTTCACAGATACGCAGTATTTT	TRBV25-1	TRBJ2-3	.	TRBD2
CSVADLAKNIQYF	TGCAGCGTCGCGGATCTAGCCAAAAACATTCAGTACTTC	TRBV29-1	TRBJ2-4	.	.
CAISERQGGNTDTQYF	TGTGCCATCAGTGAGAGACAGGGTGGGAACACAGATACGCAGTATTTT	TRBV10-3	TRBJ2-3	.	TRBD1
CASSSLQEDEQFF	TGCGCCAGCAGCTCACTTCAGGAGGATGAGCAGTTCTTC	TRBV5-1	TRBJ2-1	few	.
CASSSPHGRYASYGYTF	TGTGCCAGCAGCTCCCCCCACGGACGGTACGCCTCCTATGGCTACACCTTC	TRBV11-2	TRBJ1-2	.	.
CAISDGRSTDTQYF	TGTGCCATCAGTGACGGACGGAGCACAGATACGCAGTATTTT	TRBV10-3	TRBJ2-3	few	.
CSVVTATDTEAFF	TGCAGCGTGGTTACAGCGACGGACACTGAAGCTTTCTTT	TRBV29-1	TRBJ1-1	.	.
CATSSSPPEAFF	TGTGCCACCAGCAGTTCCCCCCCCGAAGCTTTCTTT	TRBV15	TRBJ1-1	.	.
CSVRKYRDNEQFF	TGCAGCGTTCGAAAATACAGGGACAATGAGCAGTTCTTC	TRBV29-1	TRBJ2-1	.	.
CSVQGAADTQYF	TGCAGCGTTCAGGGGGCCGCAGATACGCAGTATTTT	TRBV29-1	TRBJ2-3	.	TRBD1
CASSVGRGVQETQYF	TGTGCCAGCAGCGTAGGCAGGGGGGTTCAAGAGACCCAGTACTTC	TRBV9	TRBJ2-5	once	.
CALDFMNTEAFF	TGTGCCCTGGATTTTATGAACACTGAAGCTTTCTTT	TRBV30	TRBJ1-1	.	.
CASSPNDNTGELFF	TGCGCCAGCAGCCCTAACGACAACACCGGGGAGCTGTTTTTT	TRBV5-1	TRBJ2-2	.	.
CASSQGASGGSTDTQYF	TGCGCCAGCAGCCAAGGGGCCAGCGGGGGAAGCACAGATACGCAGTATTTT	TRBV4-3	TRBJ2-3	.	TRBD2
CASSWNSNQPQHF	TGTGCCAGCAGTTGGAATAGCAATCAGCCCCAGCATTTT	TRBV6-5	TRBJ1-5	once	.
CASSLGQGNSPLHF	TGCGCCAGCAGCCTAGGACAGGGGAATTCACCCCTCCACTTT	TRBV5-1	TRBJ1-6	.	TRBD1
CSVEGQGRRYF	TGCAGCGTTGAGGGACAGGGGCGGAGGTACTTC	TRBV29-1	TRBJ2-7	.	TRBD1
CASSSEGEQYF	TGTGCCAGCAGCTCAGAGGGGGAGCAGTACTTC	TRBV7-2	TRBJ2-7	.	.
CASRGKRRANEKLFF	TGTGCCAGCAGAGGGAAGAGGCGGGCTAATGAAAAACTGTTTTTT	TRBV5-6	TRBJ1-4	.	.
CASSNDFTDTQYF	TGTGCCAGCAGCAACGATTTCACAGATACGCAGTATTTT	TRBV7-2	TRBJ2-3	.	.
CAISLTSGGRAVDTQYF	TGTGCCATCAGCCTGACTAGCGGGGGCCGTGCGGTGGATACGCAGTATTTT	TRBV10-3	TRBJ2-3	.	TRBD2
CASRPQPTDTQYF	TGTGCCAGCAGGCCCCAACCGACAGATACGCAGTATTTT	TRBV6-5	TRBJ2-3	.	.